This T cell receptor (beta chain) was sequenced during a study of CD8 T cells in Susac syndrome. Reverse transcription used roughly 0.5 to 1 ug RNA and random hexamers. TCRdb re-called the immunoSEQ multiplex PCR reads with MiXCR, one entry per CDR3 protein. This sample has 250,000 to 300,000 distinct CDR3 sequences; approximately 85% occur once, and the top ten carry roughly 0.21%. CDR1 is DFQATT, CDR2 SNEGSKA, per germline (reference sequence). This CDR3 contains 13 residues. V was clipped by 3 bases and J by 2 bases, with 10 bases between them. The TCR was taken from a human donor with multiple sclerosis. The source material was CD8+ T cells from PBMCs. The rearrangement uses TRBV20-1 and TRBJ1-1; D is ambiguous. DNA for the CDR3: TGCAGTGCTAGGGGCGGGATTAACACTGAAGCTTTCTTT. Translation gives CSARGGINTEAFF.